This T cell receptor beta chain emerged from a study of T cell changes during pregnancy in multiple sclerosis. Sequencing used immunoSEQ multiplex PCR; TCRdb keeps in-frame clones, though not all of them. Among fewer than 15,000 clones listed, about 90% were seen once. The length of the CDR3 is 15 residues. The chain links TRBV1 to TRBJ2-1; the table names TRBD2, a call not compared with the DNA. TRBV1 is deemed a pseudogene. The material sequenced was CD8+ T cells from peripheral blood mononuclear cells, taken in the first trimester of pregnancy. This clonotype originated in a female donor with multiple sclerosis, enrolled in a pregnancy study. The CDR3 region is CTSSQTSGGLNEQFF. DNA of the CDR3: TGCACCAGCAGCCAGACTAGCGGGGGCCTCAATGAGCAGTTCTTC.